The present TCR beta chain was sequenced within a study of shared clonotypes between healthy human individuals. Study context: CD4 naive cells filled three plates per donor, CD4 memory three, CD8 naive two and CD8 memory one.

CD4+ cell separation produced CD45RA+ naive and CD45RA-negative memory subsets. Study-wide findings and caveats: Around 5% of naive CD4 clonotypes were common to a few donors.

Comment on this clone: What it binds is not known.

It was at deep level that the assay was run. Produced via immunoSEQ multiplex PCR; TCRdb's table is partial and in-frame only. The sample yields 2 million to 2.5 million clones, 90% to 95% seen once. Material for sequencing was naive CD4+ T cells from PBMCs. The sample's subset: CD45RA+ positively selected. The sequence came from a young man in good health. Some clones in this sample may be carry-over from other donors' samples.

This CDR3 reads CASSPKPSGRETQYF. DNA for the CDR3: TGTGCCAGCAGCCCGAAGCCTAGCGGGAGAGAGACCCAGTACTTC. The chain carries TRBV5-4 and TRBJ2-5, with 10 bases matching TRBD2. CDR3 size: 15 residues. CDR1 and CDR2 (germline): SGHNT, YYREEE (reference sequence). Trimming at V came to 4 bases and at J to 4 bases, leaving 7 bases not matched to a gene.